These T cell receptor beta chains were read from a single sample in a study of response to subunit inactivated influenza vaccine. TCRdb independently ran MiXCR on the RT-PCR reads; one entry per CDR3 protein. The sample carries 400,000 to 550,000 distinct CDR3 sequences, 25% recorded once. The specimen comprised CD4+ T cells sorted from PBMCs, sampled approximately 5 days after vaccination. The receptors stem from a man aged 45-65 years who received an inactivated influenza vaccine. CDR3s include the opening cysteine and the closing phenylalanine or tryptophan. Fields, in order: V gene, clone size, D gene, J gene, CDR3 protein, CDR3 DNA. D genes are given only for firm matches. Size is stated for part of the rows, as once, few or many counts, or as a class when the clone is expanded.

v_gene: TRBV20-1
abundance: -
d_gene: -
j_gene: TRBJ2-3
CDR3aa: CSARADLDTDTQYF
CDR3nt: TGCAGTGCTAGAGCAGACCTAGACACAGATACGCAGTATTTT

v_gene: TRBV7-2
abundance: -
d_gene: TRBD1
j_gene: TRBJ2-6
CDR3aa: CASSLWGDRAGANVLTF
CDR3nt: TGTGCCAGCAGCTTGTGGGGAGACAGGGCTGGGGCCAACGTCCTGACTTTC

v_gene: TRBV27
abundance: -
d_gene: TRBD1
j_gene: TRBJ1-6
CDR3aa: CASSVSGTGIDYNSPLHF
CDR3nt: TGTGCCAGCAGTGTATCTGGGACAGGGATCGACTATAATTCACCCCTCCACTTT

v_gene: TRBV20-1
abundance: few
d_gene: TRBD2
j_gene: TRBJ2-1
CDR3aa: CSASWGSGRADEQFF
CDR3nt: TGCAGTGCCAGCTGGGGTAGCGGGAGGGCCGATGAGCAGTTCTTC

v_gene: TRBV6-5
abundance: -
d_gene: -
j_gene: TRBJ2-2
CDR3aa: CASSYSWGAGGELFF
CDR3nt: TGTGCCAGCAGTTATTCCTGGGGGGCAGGCGGGGAGCTGTTTTTT

v_gene: TRBV6-2/TRBV6-3
abundance: -
d_gene: -
j_gene: TRBJ1-5
CDR3aa: CASTDGGGQPQHF
CDR3nt: TGTGCCAGCACCGACGGGGGGGGCCAGCCCCAGCATTTT

v_gene: TRBV5-6
abundance: many
d_gene: -
j_gene: TRBJ2-1
CDR3aa: CASSSWDSGFFF
CDR3nt: TGTGCCAGCAGCTCTTGGGACTCGGGGTTTTTCTTC

v_gene: TRBV20-1
abundance: few
d_gene: TRBD1
j_gene: TRBJ2-5
CDR3aa: CSARPVDRDEGTQYF
CDR3nt: TGCAGTGCTAGACCAGTAGACAGGGATGAGGGGACCCAGTACTTC

v_gene: TRBV29-1
abundance: few
d_gene: TRBD1
j_gene: TRBJ1-2
CDR3aa: CSVEGTGGYTF
CDR3nt: TGCAGCGTTGAAGGGACAGGGGGCTACACCTTC

v_gene: TRBV20-1
abundance: -
d_gene: -
j_gene: TRBJ2-7
CDR3aa: CSAMYEQYF
CDR3nt: TGCAGTGCAATGTACGAGCAGTACTTC

v_gene: TRBV20-1
abundance: few
d_gene: -
j_gene: TRBJ2-2
CDR3aa: CSAGVGGPNTGELFF
CDR3nt: TGCAGTGCAGGGGTCGGGGGCCCGAACACCGGGGAGCTGTTTTTT

v_gene: TRBV5-1
abundance: few
d_gene: -
j_gene: TRBJ1-1
CDR3aa: CASSLSQLNTEAFF
CDR3nt: TGCGCCAGCAGCTTATCCCAACTGAACACTGAAGCTTTCTTT

v_gene: TRBV4-3
abundance: -
d_gene: -
j_gene: TRBJ2-2
CDR3aa: CASSQEGDQVEELFF
CDR3nt: TGCGCCAGCAGCCAAGAAGGGGACCAGGTGGAGGAGCTGTTTTTT

v_gene: TRBV20-1
abundance: -
d_gene: -
j_gene: TRBJ2-5
CDR3aa: CSARVVKTQYF
CDR3nt: TGCAGTGCTAGAGTGGTGAAGACCCAGTACTTC

v_gene: TRBV24-1
abundance: few
d_gene: TRBD1
j_gene: TRBJ1-5
CDR3aa: CATSDSRTGLNYHF
CDR3nt: TGTGCCACCAGTGATTCCCGGACAGGGTTGAATTATCATTTT

v_gene: TRBV5-6
abundance: many
d_gene: -
j_gene: TRBJ1-2
CDR3aa: CASSRGQGRDYGYTF
CDR3nt: TGTGCCAGCAGCCGAGGGCAGGGACGGGACTATGGCTACACCTTC

v_gene: TRBV4-2
abundance: few
d_gene: TRBD2
j_gene: TRBJ2-5
CDR3aa: CASSQDPSGGAETQYF
CDR3nt: TGTGCCAGCAGCCAAGATCCCAGCGGGGGGGCGGAGACCCAGTACTTC

v_gene: TRBV12-3/TRBV12-4
abundance: few
d_gene: -
j_gene: TRBJ2-2
CDR3aa: CASRFETGNTGELFF
CDR3nt: TGTGCCAGCAGATTCGAGACAGGGAACACCGGGGAGCTGTTTTTT

v_gene: TRBV28
abundance: -
d_gene: -
j_gene: TRBJ1-2
CDR3aa: CASSFPWQALTSPNF
CDR3nt: TGTGCCAGCAGTTTCCCCTGGCAGGCACTCACCTCCCCCAATTTC

v_gene: TRBV5-1
abundance: -
d_gene: TRBD1
j_gene: TRBJ1-1
CDR3aa: CASAQGLMNTEAFF
CDR3nt: TGCGCCAGCGCACAGGGGTTGATGAACACTGAAGCTTTCTTT

v_gene: TRBV12-3/TRBV12-4
abundance: many
d_gene: TRBD1
j_gene: TRBJ2-7
CDR3aa: CASSPDRFYEQYF
CDR3nt: TGTGCCAGCAGTCCGGACAGGTTCTACGAGCAGTACTTC

v_gene: TRBV28
abundance: -
d_gene: -
j_gene: TRBJ2-7
CDR3aa: CASTSWAGEQYF
CDR3nt: TGTGCCAGCACATCGTGGGCGGGCGAGCAGTACTTC

v_gene: TRBV5-6
abundance: few
d_gene: -
j_gene: TRBJ2-1
CDR3aa: CASFTISSSYNEQFF
CDR3nt: TGTGCCAGCTTCACGATTTCCAGCTCCTACAATGAGCAGTTCTTC

v_gene: TRBV10-3
abundance: -
d_gene: TRBD1
j_gene: TRBJ2-7
CDR3aa: CAIRTGGRGEQYF
CDR3nt: TGTGCCATCAGAACAGGGGGCCGGGGCGAGCAGTACTTC

v_gene: TRBV7-8
abundance: few
d_gene: TRBD2
j_gene: TRBJ2-1
CDR3aa: CASSAAGTSNEQFF
CDR3nt: TGTGCCAGCAGCGCCGCCGGGACTAGTAATGAGCAGTTCTTC

v_gene: TRBV28
abundance: -
d_gene: -
j_gene: TRBJ2-2
CDR3aa: CASSFALTGELFF
CDR3nt: TGTGCCAGCAGTTTTGCCCTTACCGGGGAGCTGTTTTTT

v_gene: TRBV20-1
abundance: -
d_gene: -
j_gene: TRBJ2-5
CDR3aa: CSARTVQETQYF
CDR3nt: TGCAGTGCTCGGACAGTCCAAGAGACCCAGTACTTC

v_gene: TRBV5-1
abundance: -
d_gene: -
j_gene: TRBJ2-5
CDR3aa: CASSLAIGTQYF
CDR3nt: TGCGCCAGCAGCTTGGCCATTGGTACCCAGTACTTC

v_gene: TRBV27
abundance: few
d_gene: TRBD1
j_gene: TRBJ1-1
CDR3aa: CASWTGDWNTEAFF
CDR3nt: TGTGCCAGCTGGACAGGGGATTGGAACACTGAAGCTTTCTTT

v_gene: TRBV9
abundance: few
d_gene: -
j_gene: TRBJ2-2
CDR3aa: CASSVRGGTGELFF
CDR3nt: TGTGCCAGCAGCGTCCGGGGAGGCACCGGGGAGCTGTTTTTT

v_gene: TRBV7-9
abundance: few
d_gene: -
j_gene: TRBJ2-3
CDR3aa: CASSLHPSGWDTQYF
CDR3nt: TGTGCCAGCAGCTTACATCCCTCAGGGTGGGATACGCAGTATTTT

v_gene: TRBV29-1
abundance: -
d_gene: -
j_gene: TRBJ2-3
CDR3aa: CSVSGPSDTQYF
CDR3nt: TGCAGCGTATCTGGACCCTCAGATACGCAGTATTTT

v_gene: TRBV29-1
abundance: few
d_gene: -
j_gene: TRBJ2-5
CDR3aa: CSVASAGYSETQYF
CDR3nt: TGCAGCGTTGCTTCGGCAGGGTATAGCGAGACCCAGTACTTC

v_gene: TRBV29-1
abundance: -
d_gene: TRBD2
j_gene: TRBJ2-7
CDR3aa: CSVRTSGDGEQYF
CDR3nt: TGCAGCGTTAGGACTAGCGGGGATGGGGAGCAGTACTTC

v_gene: TRBV7-7
abundance: -
d_gene: -
j_gene: TRBJ2-1
CDR3aa: CASSLAEGNNEQFF
CDR3nt: TGTGCTAGCAGCTTAGCGGAAGGAAACAATGAGCAGTTCTTC

v_gene: TRBV28
abundance: few
d_gene: TRBD1
j_gene: TRBJ1-4
CDR3aa: CASRPDRGEGEKLFF
CDR3nt: TGTGCCAGCAGACCTGACAGGGGGGAAGGTGAAAAACTGTTTTTT

v_gene: TRBV6-1
abundance: -
d_gene: TRBD2
j_gene: TRBJ2-1
CDR3aa: CASRTGLAGLNEQFF
CDR3nt: TGTGCCAGCAGGACGGGACTAGCGGGTCTTAATGAGCAGTTCTTC

v_gene: TRBV12-3/TRBV12-4
abundance: -
d_gene: -
j_gene: TRBJ1-5
CDR3aa: CASSFPPNQPQHF
CDR3nt: TGTGCCAGCAGTTTTCCACCAAATCAGCCCCAGCATTTT

v_gene: TRBV15
abundance: -
d_gene: -
j_gene: TRBJ1-2
CDR3aa: CATSRESWDRTLYGYTF
CDR3nt: TGTGCCACCAGCAGAGAAAGTTGGGACCGAACCCTCTATGGCTACACCTTC